What follows describes a single T cell receptor beta chain. This sample is drawn from a study of blood T cell repertoires in COVID-19. This table comes from immunoSEQ multiplex PCR, and its TCRdb copy is limited to in-frame clones, with some not included. The sample lists about 220,000 clones; less than 85% were seen once. The CDR3 totals 14 residues. Germline CDR1 reads SEHNR; CDR2 reads FQNEAQ (reference sequence). V was cut by 3 bases and J by 7 bases, with 15 bases left in between. The gene calls are TRBV7-9 and TRBJ2-5; a possible D gene is TRBD1 (6 bases). The clonotype was recovered from a woman of 80 years or more with acute or convalescent COVID-19. Material: peripheral blood. DNA of the CDR3: TGTGCCAGCAGCTTGGACAGCTGGAAGGGGACCCAGTACTTC. Its protein is CASSLDSWKGTQYF.